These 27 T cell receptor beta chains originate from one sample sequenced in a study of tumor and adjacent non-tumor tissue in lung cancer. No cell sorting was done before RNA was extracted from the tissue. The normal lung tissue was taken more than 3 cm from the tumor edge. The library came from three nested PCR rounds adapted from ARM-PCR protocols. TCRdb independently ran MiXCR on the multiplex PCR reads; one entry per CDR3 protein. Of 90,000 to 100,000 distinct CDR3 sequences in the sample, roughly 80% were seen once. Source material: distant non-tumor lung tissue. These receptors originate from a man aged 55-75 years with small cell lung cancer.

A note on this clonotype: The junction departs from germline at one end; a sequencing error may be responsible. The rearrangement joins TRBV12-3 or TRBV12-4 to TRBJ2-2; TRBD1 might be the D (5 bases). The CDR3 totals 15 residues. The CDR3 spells CASGFSATDTVELFF. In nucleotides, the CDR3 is TGTGCCAGCGGTTTCTCTGCGACAGACACCGTGGAGCTGTTTTTT.

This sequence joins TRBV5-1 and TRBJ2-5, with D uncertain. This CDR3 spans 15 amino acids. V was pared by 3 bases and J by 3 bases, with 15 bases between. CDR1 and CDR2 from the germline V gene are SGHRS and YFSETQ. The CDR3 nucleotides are TGCGCCAGCAGCTCGTATACGGCTAAGGAAGAGACCCAGTACTTC. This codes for CASSSYTAKEETQYF.

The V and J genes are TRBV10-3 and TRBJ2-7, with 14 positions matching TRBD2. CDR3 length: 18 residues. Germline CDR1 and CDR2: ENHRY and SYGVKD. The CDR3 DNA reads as TGTGCTATCAGTGAGTTTGGACAGCGGGGACTAGCGGGAGAGCAGCACTACGTC. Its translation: CAISEFGQRGLAGEQHYV.

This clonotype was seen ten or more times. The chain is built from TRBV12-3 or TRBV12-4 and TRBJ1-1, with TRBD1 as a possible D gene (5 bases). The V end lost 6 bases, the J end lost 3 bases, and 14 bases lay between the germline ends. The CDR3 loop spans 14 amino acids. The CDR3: CASSPGPWDTEAFF. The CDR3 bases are TGTGCCAGCAGCCCGGGACCTTGGGACACTGAAGCTTTCTTT.

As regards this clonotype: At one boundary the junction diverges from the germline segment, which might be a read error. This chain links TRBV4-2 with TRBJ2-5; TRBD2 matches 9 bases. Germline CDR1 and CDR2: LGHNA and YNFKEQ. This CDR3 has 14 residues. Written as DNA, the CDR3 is TGTGCCAGCAGTCATGCGGGGGGGCAAGAGACTCAGTACTTC. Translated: CASSHAGGQETQYF.

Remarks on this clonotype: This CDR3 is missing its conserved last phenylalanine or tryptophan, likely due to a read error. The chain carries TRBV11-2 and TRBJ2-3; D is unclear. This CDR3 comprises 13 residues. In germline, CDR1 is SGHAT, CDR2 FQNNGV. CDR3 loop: CDSSLDWTDTQYY. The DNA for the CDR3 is TGTGACAGCAGCCTAGACTGGACAGATACGCAGTATTAT.

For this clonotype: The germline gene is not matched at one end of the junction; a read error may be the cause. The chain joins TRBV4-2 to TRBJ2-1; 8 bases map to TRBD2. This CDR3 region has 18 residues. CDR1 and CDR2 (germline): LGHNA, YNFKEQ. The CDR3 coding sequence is TGTGCCAGCAGCCCGACTAACGGGAGGGCCGGAAGAGTAGATGAGCAGCTCTTC. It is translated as CASSPTNGRAGRVDEQLF.

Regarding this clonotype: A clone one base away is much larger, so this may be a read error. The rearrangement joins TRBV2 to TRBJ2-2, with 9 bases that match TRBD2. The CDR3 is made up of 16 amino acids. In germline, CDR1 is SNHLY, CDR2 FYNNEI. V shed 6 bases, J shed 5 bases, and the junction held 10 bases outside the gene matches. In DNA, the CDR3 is TGTGCCAGCAGAGGGACTAGCAGGAGGACTACCGGGGAGCTGTTTTTT. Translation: CASRGTSRRTTGELFF.

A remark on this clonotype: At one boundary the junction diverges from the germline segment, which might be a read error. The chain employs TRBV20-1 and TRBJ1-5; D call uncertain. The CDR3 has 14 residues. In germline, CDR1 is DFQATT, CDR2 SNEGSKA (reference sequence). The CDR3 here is CSAKTVGVDQPQHF. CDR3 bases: TGCAGTGCCAAAACGGTAGGCGTGGATCAACCCCAGCATTTT.

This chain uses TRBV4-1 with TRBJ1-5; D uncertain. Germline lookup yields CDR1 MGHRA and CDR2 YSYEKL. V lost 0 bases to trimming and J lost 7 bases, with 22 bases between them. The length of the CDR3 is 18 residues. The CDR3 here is CASSQEASRTLLNQPQHF. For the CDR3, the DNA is TGCGCCAGCAGCCAAGAAGCCTCCCGGACCCTTCTCAACCAGCCCCAGCATTTT.

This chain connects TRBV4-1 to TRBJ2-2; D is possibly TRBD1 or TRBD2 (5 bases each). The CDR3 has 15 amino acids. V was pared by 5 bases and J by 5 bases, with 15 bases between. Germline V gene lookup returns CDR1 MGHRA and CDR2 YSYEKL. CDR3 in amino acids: CASSSRGTCTGELFF. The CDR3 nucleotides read TGCGCCAGCAGCAGCAGAGGGACCTGTACCGGGGAGCTGTTTTTT.

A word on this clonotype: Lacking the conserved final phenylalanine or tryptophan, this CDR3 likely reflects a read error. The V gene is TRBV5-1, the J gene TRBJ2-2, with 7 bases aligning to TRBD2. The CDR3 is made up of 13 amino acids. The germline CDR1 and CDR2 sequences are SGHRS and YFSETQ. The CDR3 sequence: CTSSGDVTGELFS. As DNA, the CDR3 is TGCACCAGCAGCGGGGACGTCACCGGGGAGCTGTTTTCT.

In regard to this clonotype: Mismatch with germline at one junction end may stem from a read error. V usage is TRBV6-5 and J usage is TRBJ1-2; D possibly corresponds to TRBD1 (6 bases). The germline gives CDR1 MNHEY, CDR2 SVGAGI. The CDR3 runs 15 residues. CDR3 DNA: TGTGCCAGCAGTTACTTGGGGAGGGGGGCCTATGGCTGCACCTTC. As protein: CASSYLGRGAYGCTF.

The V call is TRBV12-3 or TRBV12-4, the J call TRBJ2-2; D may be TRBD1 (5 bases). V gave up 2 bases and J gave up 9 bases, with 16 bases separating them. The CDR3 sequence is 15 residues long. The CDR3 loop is CASSLRQGPTRELFF. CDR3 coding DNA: TGTGCCAGCAGTTTACGCCAGGGCCCCACAAGGGAGCTGTTTTTT.

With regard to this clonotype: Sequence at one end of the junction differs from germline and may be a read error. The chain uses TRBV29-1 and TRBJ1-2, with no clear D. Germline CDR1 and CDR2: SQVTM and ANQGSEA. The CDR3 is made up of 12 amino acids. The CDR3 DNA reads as TGCAGTGTTGCAACACGGAGCTATGGCTACACCTTC. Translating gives CSVATRSYGYTF.

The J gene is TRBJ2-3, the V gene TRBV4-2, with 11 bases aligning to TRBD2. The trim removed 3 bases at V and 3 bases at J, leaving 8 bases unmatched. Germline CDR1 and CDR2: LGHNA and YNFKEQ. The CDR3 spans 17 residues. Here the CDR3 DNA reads TGTGCCAGCAGCCAGATAATTAGCGGGAGGGCTACAGATACGCAGTATTTT. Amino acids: CASSQIISGRATDTQYF.

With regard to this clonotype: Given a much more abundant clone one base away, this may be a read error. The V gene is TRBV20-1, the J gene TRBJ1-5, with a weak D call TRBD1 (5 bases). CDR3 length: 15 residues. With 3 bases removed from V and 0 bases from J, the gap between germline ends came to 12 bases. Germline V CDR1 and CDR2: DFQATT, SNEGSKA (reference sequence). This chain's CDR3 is CSASVGHYSNQPQHF. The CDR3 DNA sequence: TGCAGTGCTAGCGTCGGACACTATAGCAATCAGCCCCAGCATTTT.

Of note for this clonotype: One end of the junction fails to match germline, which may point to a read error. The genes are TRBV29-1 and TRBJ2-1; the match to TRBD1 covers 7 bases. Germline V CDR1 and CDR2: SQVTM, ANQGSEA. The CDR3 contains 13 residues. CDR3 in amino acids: CSVGRDRYIEQLF. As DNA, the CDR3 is TGCAGCGTGGGCCGGGACAGATACATTGAGCAGTTATTC.

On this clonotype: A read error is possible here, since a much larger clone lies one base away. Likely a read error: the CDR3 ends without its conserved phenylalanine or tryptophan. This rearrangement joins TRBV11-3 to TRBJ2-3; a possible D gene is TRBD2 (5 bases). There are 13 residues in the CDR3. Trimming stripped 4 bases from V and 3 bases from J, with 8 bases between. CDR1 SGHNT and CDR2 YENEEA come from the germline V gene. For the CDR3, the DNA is TGTGCCAGCAGCTCTAGAGGGACAGATACGCAGTATTAT. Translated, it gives CASSSRGTDTQYY.

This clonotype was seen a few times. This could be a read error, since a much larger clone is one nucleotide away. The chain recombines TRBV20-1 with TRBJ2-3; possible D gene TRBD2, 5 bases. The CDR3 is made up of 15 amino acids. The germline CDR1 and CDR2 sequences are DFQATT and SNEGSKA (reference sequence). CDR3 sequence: CNATQHGGGADTQYF. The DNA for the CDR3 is TGCAATGCTACCCAACACGGAGGCGGCGCAGATACGCAGTATTTT.

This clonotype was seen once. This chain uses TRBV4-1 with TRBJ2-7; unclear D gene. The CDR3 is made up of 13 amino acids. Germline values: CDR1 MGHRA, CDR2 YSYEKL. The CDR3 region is CASNQDRAQQQYV. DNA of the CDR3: TGCGCCAGCAACCAAGATAGGGCACAGCAGCAATACGTC.

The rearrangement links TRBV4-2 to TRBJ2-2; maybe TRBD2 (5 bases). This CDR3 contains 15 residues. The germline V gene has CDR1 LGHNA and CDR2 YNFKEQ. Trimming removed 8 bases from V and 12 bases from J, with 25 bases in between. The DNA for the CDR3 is TGTGCCAGCCAAGATCTGAGGGCCAACACTGGGAAGCTGTTTTTT. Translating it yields CASQDLRANTGKLFF.

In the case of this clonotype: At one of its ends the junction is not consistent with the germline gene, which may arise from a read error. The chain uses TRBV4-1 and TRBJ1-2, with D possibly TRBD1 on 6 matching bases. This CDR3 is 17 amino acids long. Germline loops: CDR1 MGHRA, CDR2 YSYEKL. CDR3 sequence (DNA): TGCGCCAGCAACCAACTTGGGTCCACAAGGGGGGACTATGGCTACACCTTC. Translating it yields CASNQLGSTRGDYGYTF.

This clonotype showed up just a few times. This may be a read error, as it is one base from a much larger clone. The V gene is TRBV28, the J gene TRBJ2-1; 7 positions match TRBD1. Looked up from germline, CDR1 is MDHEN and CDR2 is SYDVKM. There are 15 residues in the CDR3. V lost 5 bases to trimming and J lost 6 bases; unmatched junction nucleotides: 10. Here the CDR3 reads CASSKGGGCVNEQFF. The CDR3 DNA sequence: TGTGCCAGCAGTAAAGGGGGCGGATGCGTCAATGAGCAGTTCTTC.

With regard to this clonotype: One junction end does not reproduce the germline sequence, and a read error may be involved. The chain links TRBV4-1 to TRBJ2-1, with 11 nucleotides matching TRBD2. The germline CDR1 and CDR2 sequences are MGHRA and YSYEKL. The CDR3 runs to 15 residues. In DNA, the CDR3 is TGCGCCTGCAGGGTTAGACTAGCGGGAAGCAATGAGCAGTTCTTC. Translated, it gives CACRVRLAGSNEQFF.

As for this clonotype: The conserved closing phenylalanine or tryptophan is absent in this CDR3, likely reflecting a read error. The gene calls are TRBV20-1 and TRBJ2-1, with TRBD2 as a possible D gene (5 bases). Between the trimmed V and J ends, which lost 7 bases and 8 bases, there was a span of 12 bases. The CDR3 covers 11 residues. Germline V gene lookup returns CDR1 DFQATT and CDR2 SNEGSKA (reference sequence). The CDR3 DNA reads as TGCAGTGTTACTAGGAACGATGAGCAGTTCTTA. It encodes CSVTRNDEQFL.

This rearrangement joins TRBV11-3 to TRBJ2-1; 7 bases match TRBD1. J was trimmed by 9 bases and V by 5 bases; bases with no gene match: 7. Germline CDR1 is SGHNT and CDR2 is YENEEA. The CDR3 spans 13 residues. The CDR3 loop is CASSLGPGGEQFF. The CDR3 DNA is TGTGCCAGCAGCCTTGGACCAGGGGGTGAGCAGTTCTTC.